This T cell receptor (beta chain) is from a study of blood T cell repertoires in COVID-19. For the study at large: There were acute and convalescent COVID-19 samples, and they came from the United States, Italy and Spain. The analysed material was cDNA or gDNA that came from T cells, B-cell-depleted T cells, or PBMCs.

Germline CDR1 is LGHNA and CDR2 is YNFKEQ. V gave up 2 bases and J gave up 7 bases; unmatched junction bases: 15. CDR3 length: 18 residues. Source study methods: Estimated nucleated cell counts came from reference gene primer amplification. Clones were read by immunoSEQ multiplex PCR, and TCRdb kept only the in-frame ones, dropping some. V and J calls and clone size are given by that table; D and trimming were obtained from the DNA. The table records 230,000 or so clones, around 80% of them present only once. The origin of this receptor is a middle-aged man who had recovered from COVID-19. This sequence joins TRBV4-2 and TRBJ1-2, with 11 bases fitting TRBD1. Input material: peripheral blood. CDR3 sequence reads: CASSQHPLLGQGAGGYTF. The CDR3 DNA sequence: TGTGCCAGCAGCCAACACCCCCTTTTAGGACAGGGGGCGGGTGGCTACACCTTC.